Shown below are 11 T cell receptor beta chains from a single sample sequenced in a study of radiotherapy plus CTLA-4 blockade in lung cancer (dated by TCRdb to between 2017 and 2018). Library preparation employed the immunoSEQ multiplex PCR assay. As stored in TCRdb, this immuneACCESS dataset retains in-frame rearrangements with V and J assigned. A fraction of the clones does not appear; measured against another copy, unresolved V genes explain less than half of the discrepancy, and the remainder lacks a known reason. This sample lists about 73,000 clones; about nine tenths were detected once. The biggest ten clones account for 35% to 45% of the sample. The sequenced sample was peripheral blood, obtained from a patient treated with radiotherapy plus ipilimumab. The source of these receptors is a human donor with non-small cell lung cancer that progressed on radiotherapy plus ipilimumab.

The chain uses TRBV7-8 and TRBJ2-1, with TRBD2 identical over 8 bases. CDR3 size: 15 residues. Trimming cost V 5 bases and J 5 bases; bases outside gene matches: 8. Per germline, CDR1 SGHVS and CDR2 FQNEAQ. The CDR3 bases are TGTGCCAGCAGCCCCGCCCCGGGACTAGACAATGAGCAGTTCTTC. Its translation: CASSPAPGLDNEQFF. The variable domain in full, with the rest retrieved from reference TRBV7-8 and TRBJ2-1, is GAGVSQSPRYKVAKRGQDVALRCDPISGHVSLFWYQQALGQGPEFLTYFQNEAQLDKSGLPSDRFFAERPEGSVSTLKIQRTQQEDSAVYLCASSPAPGLDNEQFFGPGTRLTVL.

The V call is TRBV19, the J call TRBJ2-5; no definite D call. V gave up 4 bases and J gave up 2 bases, with 14 bases separating them. This CDR3 is built from 15 residues. The germline gives CDR1 LNHDA, CDR2 SQIVND (reference sequence). CDR3 DNA sequence: TGTGCCAGTAGTACCCTGGGGTTGGGTCAAGAGACCCAGTACTTC. Amino acid sequence: CASSTLGLGQETQYF.

This chain joins TRBV6-5 and TRBJ1-3; D is perhaps TRBD1 (6 bases). This CDR3 comprises 16 residues. V lost 2 bases to trimming and J lost 0 bases, with 11 bases between them. Germline CDR1 reads MNHEY; CDR2 reads SVGAGI. DNA of the CDR3: TGTGCCAGCAGTTACCAGCACAGGGCCTCTGGAAACACCATATATTTT. It translates to CASSYQHRASGNTIYF.

This clone was observed a few times. V usage is TRBV20-1 and J usage is TRBJ1-1; TRBD1 agrees at 8 bases. The CDR3 spans 11 residues. V lost 6 bases, J lost 6 bases, and 3 bases stayed unmatched. Germline values: CDR1 DFQATT, CDR2 SNEGSKA (reference sequence). DNA for the CDR3: TGCAGTGCCACGGACAGGGCTGAAGCTTTCTTT. Encoded protein: CSATDRAEAFF.

The gene calls are TRBV18 and TRBJ2-7; D remains ambiguous. Trimming took 2 bases from V and 3 from J, leaving 5 bases between them. Per the germline V gene, CDR1 is KGHSH and CDR2 is LQKENI. There are 12 residues in the CDR3. The CDR3 is CASSPGVYEQYV. CDR3 in DNA: TGTGCCAGCTCACCAGGGGTCTACGAGCAGTACGTC.

The V gene is TRBV2, the J gene TRBJ2-3; D possibly corresponds to TRBD2 (6 bases). Germline V gene sequence: CDR1 SNHLY, CDR2 FYNNEI. This CDR3 comprises 15 residues. V gave up 5 bases and J gave up 1 base, with 13 bases separating them. The CDR3 DNA reads as TGTGCCAGCAGTCCCTATGGCGGGGGCACAGATACGCAGTATTTT. Its translation: CASSPYGGGTDTQYF. Complete variable domain (other parts from reference TRBV2 and TRBJ2-3): EPEVTQTPSHQVTQMGQEVILRCVPISNHLYFYWYRQILGQKVEFLVSFYNNEISEKSEIFDDQFSVERPDGSNFTLKIRSTKLEDSAMYFCASSPYGGGTDTQYFGPGTRLTVL.

The genes are TRBV27 and TRBJ2-3; 8 bases fit TRBD2. V was clipped by 2 bases and J by 0 bases; unmatched bases: 4. CDR1 is MNHEY, CDR2 SMNVEV, per germline (reference sequence). The CDR3 contains 16 residues. The CDR3 coding sequence is TGTGCCAGCAGTTTAATAGCTAGCGGGAGCACAGATACGCAGTATTTT. This gives the protein CASSLIASGSTDTQYF.

The chain carries TRBV14 and TRBJ2-7; D possibly corresponds to TRBD2 (5 bases). The germline CDR1 and CDR2 sequences are SGHDN and FVKESK. CDR3 length equals 15 residues. The ends were cut back, 3 bases at V and 4 bases at J, with 16 bases in the middle. Here the CDR3 DNA reads TGTGCCAGCAGCCATCCCGCGACTACCATTTACGAGCAGTACTTC. Its translation: CASSHPATTIYEQYF.

This clone was recorded only once. J is TRBJ2-3 and V is TRBV29-1; 12 bases align to TRBD2. The V and J ends lost 4 bases and 5 bases, in that order; junction bases with no gene match: 1. The V gene's germline CDR1 is SQVTM and CDR2 ANQGSEA. There are 13 residues in the CDR3. The CDR3: CSVVTSGRDTQYF. The CDR3 DNA follows: TGCAGCGTTGTGACTAGCGGGAGAGATACGCAGTATTTT.

The gene calls are TRBV20-1 and TRBJ1-3, with D unclear. Trimming shortened V by 6 bases and J by 2 bases, and 5 bases separated the two germline ends. Germline V gene lookup returns CDR1 DFQATT and CDR2 SNEGSKA (reference sequence). This CDR3 comprises 11 residues. As DNA, the CDR3 is TGCAGTGCGATCACTGGAAACACCATATATTTT. The encoded protein is CSAITGNTIYF.

The chain joins TRBV28 to TRBJ2-3; TRBD1 might be the D (5 bases). Germline V gene data show CDR1 as MDHEN and CDR2 as SYDVKM. The CDR3 is 15 residues long. Trimming stripped 4 bases from V and 8 bases from J, with 19 bases between. CDR3 sequence reads: CASSSERRQGGTQYF. CDR3 coding DNA: TGTGCCAGCAGTTCGGAAAGGCGCCAGGGCGGTACGCAGTATTTT.